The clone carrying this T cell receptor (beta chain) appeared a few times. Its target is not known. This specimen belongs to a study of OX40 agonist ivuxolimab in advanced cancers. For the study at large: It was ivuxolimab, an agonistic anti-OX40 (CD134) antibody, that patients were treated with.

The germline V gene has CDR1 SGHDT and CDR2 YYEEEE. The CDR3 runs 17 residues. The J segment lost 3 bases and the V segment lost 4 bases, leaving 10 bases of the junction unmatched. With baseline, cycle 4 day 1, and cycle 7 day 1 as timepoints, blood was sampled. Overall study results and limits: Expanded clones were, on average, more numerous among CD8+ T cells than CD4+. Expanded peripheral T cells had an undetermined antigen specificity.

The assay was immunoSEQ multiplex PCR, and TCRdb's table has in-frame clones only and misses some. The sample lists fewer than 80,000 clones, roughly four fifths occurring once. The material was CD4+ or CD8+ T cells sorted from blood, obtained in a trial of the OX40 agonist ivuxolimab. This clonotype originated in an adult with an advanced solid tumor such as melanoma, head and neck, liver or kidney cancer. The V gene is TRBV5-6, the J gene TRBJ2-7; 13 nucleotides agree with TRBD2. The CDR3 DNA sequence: TGTGCCAGCAGCAGAACCGGGACTAGCGGGATGAACTACGAGCAGTACTTC. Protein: CASSRTGTSGMNYEQYF.